The 19 T cell receptor beta chains in this list originate from one sample, sequenced in a study of beta chain features in type 1 diabetes. Investigators reverse transcribed all isolated RNA, so they sequenced expressed TCRB transcripts. Measured with immunoSEQ multiplex PCR; TCRdb has only the in-frame clones, and not every one. The table shows more than 95,000 clones, with 15% to 20% occurring only once. Antigens of these TCRs are unknown. Points from the study as a whole: Across all four CD4+ subsets, people with type 1 diabetes showed modestly shorter TCRB CDR3s.

The source material was central memory CD4+ T cells from blood. Receptors originate from a man aged 18 to 35 with type 1 diabetes.

The chain employs TRBV29-1 and TRBJ1-1; tentative D call: TRBD1 (5 bases). Looked up from germline, CDR1 is SQVTM and CDR2 is ANQGSEA. The CDR3 length is 13 residues. Trimming left V 3 bases short and J 5 bases short, with 13 bases between. The CDR3 loop reads CSVDGTSGTEAFF. The CDR3 DNA reads TGCAGCGTTGATGGGACGTCGGGGACTGAAGCTTTCTTT.

This chain links TRBV4-3 with TRBJ2-5; 9 nucleotides line up with TRBD1. The CDR3 is 22 amino acids. V was clipped by 0 bases and J by 1 base; unmatched bases: 21. CDR1 and CDR2 from the germline V gene are LGHNA and YSLEER. The CDR3 coding sequence is TGCGCCAGCAGCCAAGATAAGTGGGACAGGGTCCTAGATCGGCCTTCCCAAGAGACCCAGTACTTC. Amino acids: CASSQDKWDRVLDRPSQETQYF.

The V call is TRBV2, the J call TRBJ1-1; a possible D gene is TRBD1 (5 bases). This CDR3 is 13 amino acids long. V was shortened by 7 bases and J by 4 bases, with 13 bases between the two germline ends. CDR1 SNHLY and CDR2 FYNNEI come from the germline V gene. Here the CDR3 DNA reads TGTGCCAGCACCGCGGGGGTGAGCACTGAAGCTTTCTTT. Protein sequence: CASTAGVSTEAFF. Filled out from reference TRBV2 and TRBJ1-1, the complete variable domain reads EPEVTQTPSHQVTQMGQEVILRCVPISNHLYFYWYRQILGQKVEFLVSFYNNEISEKSEIFDDQFSVERPDGSNFTLKIRSTKLEDSAMYFCASTAGVSTEAFFGQGTRLTVV.

V gene TRBV2 combines with J gene TRBJ2-4; D remains unclear. The CDR3 is 13 residues long. V lost 7 bases and J lost 8, with 15 bases in between. CDR1 is SNHLY and CDR2 is FYNNEI in the germline V gene. The DNA of the CDR3 is TGTGCCAGCAAGAAAGGTGATATGGACATTCAGTACTTC. This translates into CASKKGDMDIQYF.

This clone has more than one count but fewer than ten. V is TRBV10-3 and J is TRBJ1-1; D gene ambiguous. The V end was cut by 4 bases, the J end by 2 bases, with 8 bases between. In germline, CDR1 is ENHRY, CDR2 SYGVKD. The CDR3 extends over 13 amino acids. The chain's CDR3 is CAISAAANTEAFF. Written as DNA, the CDR3 is TGTGCCATCAGTGCCGCGGCTAACACTGAAGCTTTCTTT.

This clone came up a few times. The J gene is TRBJ2-7, the V gene TRBV7-2; 9 bases agree with TRBD1. The germline V gene has CDR1 SGHTA and CDR2 FQGNSA. V dropped 5 bases and J dropped 4; count of bases not matched to a gene: 9. This CDR3 spans 15 amino acids. In nucleotides, the CDR3 is TGTGCCAGCAGCCCACAGGGGGCACGGGGATACGAGCAGTACTTC. The encoded protein is CASSPQGARGYEQYF.

This clone was detected only a few times. A far larger clone is only one base removed, so a read error is likely. The chain recombines TRBV30 with TRBJ2-1; the D is unclear. The V gene lost 7 bases and the J gene lost 0 bases, with 22 bases spanning the gap. This CDR3 is 17 amino acids long. Germline values: CDR1 GTSNPN, CDR2 SVGIG (reference sequence). The CDR3 loop reads CASTPPGLPASYNEQFF. CDR3 coding DNA: TGTGCCTCGACGCCCCCCGGATTGCCCGCCTCCTACAATGAGCAGTTCTTC.

The chain employs TRBV29-1 and TRBJ1-1; TRBD1 might be the D (6 bases). Germline V gene lookup returns CDR1 SQVTM and CDR2 ANQGSEA. The CDR3 contains 13 residues. V was shortened by 2 bases and J by 3 bases, with 10 bases between the two germline ends. The DNA of the CDR3 is TGCAGCGTTGAAACAGGGAGGGACACTGAAGCTTTCTTT. It translates to CSVETGRDTEAFF.

This clone was counted only a few times. The genes are TRBV7-2 and TRBJ1-4; 8 bases align to TRBD1. Germline lookup yields CDR1 SGHTA and CDR2 FQGNSA. V was pared by 5 bases and J by 8 bases, with 13 bases of the junction left unmatched. The CDR3 has 16 amino acids. CDR3 protein: CASSLGNARGREKLFF. DNA of the CDR3: TGTGCCAGCAGCCTAGGCAACGCCAGGGGGCGGGAAAAACTGTTTTTT.

V and J are TRBV5-1 and TRBJ1-2; D not resolved. The length of the CDR3 is 16 residues. With 4 bases removed from V and 4 bases from J, the gap between germline ends came to 20 bases. The V gene's germline CDR1 is SGHRS and CDR2 YFSETQ. This CDR3 reads CASSLPGSPNGYGYTF. DNA for the CDR3: TGCGCCAGCAGCCTACCCGGGTCGCCCAACGGCTATGGCTACACCTTC.

The table lists this clone with a few counts. The chain has TRBV7-8 and TRBJ1-4; 9 nucleotides align to TRBD1. The CDR3 runs to 14 residues. Per germline, CDR1 SGHVS and CDR2 FQNEAQ. V was pared by 5 bases and J by 8 bases, with 6 bases of the junction left unmatched. This chain's CDR3 is CASSHRTGDEKLFF. CDR3 DNA: TGTGCCAGCAGCCATCGGACAGGGGACGAAAAACTGTTTTTT. Full variable domain (missing parts from reference TRBV7-8 and TRBJ1-4): GAGVSQSPRYKVAKRGQDVALRCDPISGHVSLFWYQQALGQGPEFLTYFQNEAQLDKSGLPSDRFFAERPEGSVSTLKIQRTQQEDSAVYLCASSHRTGDEKLFFGSGTQLSVL.

This clone appeared a single time. The CDR3 is CASSLRLAGGPATDTQYF. CDR3 DNA: TGTGCCAGCAGCTTGCGGCTAGCGGGAGGGCCTGCGACAGATACGCAGTATTTT. The chain employs TRBV5-6 and TRBJ2-3, with 12 bases that match TRBD2. Trimming at V came to 1 base and at J to 3 bases, leaving 9 bases not matched to a gene. Germline assignment: CDR1 SGHDT and CDR2 YYEEEE. The CDR3 consists of 18 residues.

This clone was detected many times. Additional DNA sequences in this sample encode the identical CDR3. The chain joins TRBV11-2 to TRBJ1-5; D is perhaps TRBD1 (6 bases). The CDR3 loop spans 14 amino acids. The germline V gene has CDR1 SGHAT and CDR2 FQNNGV. Between the trimmed V and J ends, which lost 5 bases and 3 bases, there was a span of 11 bases. The CDR3 nucleotides are TGTGCCAGCAGCCCCCAGGGGACCAATCAGCCCCAGCATTTT. Translated: CASSPQGTNQPQHF. The whole variable domain, filled in from reference TRBV11-2 and TRBJ1-5, reads EAGVAQSPRYKIIEKRQSVAFWCNPISGHATLYWYQQILGQGPKLLIQFQNNGVVDDSQLPKDRFSAERLKGVDSTLKIQPAKLEDSAVYLCASSPQGTNQPQHFGDGTRLSIL.

This clone was counted between two and nine times. This CDR3 reads CASSLDSANYGYTF. CDR3 nucleotide sequence: TGTGCCAGCAGCTTAGATTCGGCGAACTATGGCTACACCTTC. V and J are TRBV7-9 and TRBJ1-2; D call uncertain. Per the germline V gene, CDR1 is SEHNR and CDR2 is FQNEAQ (reference sequence). This CDR3 has 14 residues. V shed 1 base and J shed 2 bases, with 8 bases lying between them. The whole variable domain, filled in from reference TRBV7-9 and TRBJ1-2, reads DTGVSQNPRHKITKRGQNVTFRCDPISEHNRLYWYRQTLGQGPEFLTYFQNEAQLEKSRLLSDRFSAERPKGSFSTLEIQRTEQGDSAMYLCASSLDSANYGYTFGSGTRLTVV.

A few counts support this clone. V usage is TRBV29-1 and J usage is TRBJ1-2, with D possibly matching TRBD1 (5 bases). CDR1 is SQVTM and CDR2 is ANQGSEA in the germline V gene. CDR3 length: 13 residues. Trimming removed 4 bases from V and 4 bases from J, with 13 bases in between. CDR3 residues: CSVVGVFSYGYTF. The CDR3 bases are TGCAGCGTTGTAGGGGTTTTTAGCTATGGCTACACCTTC.

This clone was detected only a few times. CDR3 loop: CASSLGVQPQHF. The CDR3 bases are TGTGCCAGCAGCTTGGGGGTTCAGCCCCAGCATTTT. The chain joins TRBV7-2 to TRBJ1-5; D is perhaps TRBD1 (5 bases). The germline V and J ends were trimmed by 3 bases and 6 bases, with 6 bases remaining between them. The CDR3 runs to 12 residues. Germline lookup yields CDR1 SGHTA and CDR2 FQGNSA.

This clone came up many times. The chain uses TRBV18 and TRBJ2-3; D gene ambiguous. CDR3 length equals 13 residues. Trimming cost V 3 bases and J 4 bases, with 8 bases left between them. The germline CDR1 and CDR2 sequences are KGHSH and LQKENI. This CDR3 is CASSPNRADTQYF. DNA for the CDR3: TGTGCCAGCTCACCCAATCGAGCAGATACGCAGTATTTT.

This clone turned up a few times. The chain combines TRBV25-1 with TRBJ2-5; 7 bases match TRBD1. The CDR3 contains 12 residues. V dropped 9 bases and J dropped 4; count of bases not matched to a gene: 5. The germline V gene encodes CDR1 MGHDK and CDR2 SYGVNS. CDR3 amino acids: CARQGCRETQYF. The CDR3 bases are TGTGCCAGACAGGGGTGTAGAGAGACCCAGTACTTC.

This clone was detected only a few times. The chain employs TRBV6-5 and TRBJ1-2; tentatively, D is TRBD1 (5 bases). The CDR3 is made up of 16 amino acids. Deletions cut 4 bases from V and 1 base from J, with 16 bases between. The germline V gene encodes CDR1 MNHEY and CDR2 SVGAGI. CDR3 DNA: TGTGCCAGCAGTTCCGCGATGAGAGGGGATAACTATGGCTACACCTTC. It translates to CASSSAMRGDNYGYTF.